This entry lists 17 T cell receptor beta chains sequenced from one sample in a study of T-cell memory formation after mild COVID-19. TCRdb redid the calling of the 5' RACE reads with MiXCR, one entry per CDR3 protein. The profile shows hundreds of thousands of distinct CDR3 sequences, around a quarter of them singletons. The specimen was PBMCs or a T cell subset sorted from them (not recorded which). The receptors derive from an adult woman who had mild COVID-19 (a few samples of this study predate the infection). Cell type and time point are not known.

This rearrangement joins TRBV5-1 to TRBJ1-2, with TRBD1 as a possible D gene (6 bases). Germline CDR1 and CDR2: SGHRS and YFSETQ. This CDR3 spans 14 amino acids. Trimming removed 4 bases at V and 6 bases at J, with 16 bases between. The CDR3 loop is CASSEIQGRDGYTF. Here the CDR3 DNA reads TGCGCCAGCAGCGAAATACAGGGCCGGGATGGCTACACCTTC. The full variable domain, its missing parts supplied by reference TRBV5-1 and TRBJ1-2, is KAGVTQTPRYLIKTRGQQVTLSCSPISGHRSVSWYQQTPGQGLQFLFEYFSETQRNKGNFPGRFSGRQFSNSRSEMNVSTLELGDSALYLCASSEIQGRDGYTFGSGTRLTVV.

The chain uses TRBV24-1 and TRBJ1-2; 7 nucleotides line up with TRBD1. The V gene's germline CDR1 is KGHDR and CDR2 SFDVKD. Unmatched junction bases numbered 2, after V lost 1 base and J lost 1 base. The CDR3 contains 15 residues. The CDR3 loop reads CATSDLGTVNYGYTF. The CDR3 DNA reads TGTGCCACCAGTGATTTAGGGACAGTTAACTATGGCTACACCTTC.

This clonotype has more than one count but fewer than ten. The rearrangement uses TRBV5-1 and TRBJ2-1; 10 nucleotides align to TRBD2. The V gene's germline CDR1 is SGHRS and CDR2 YFSETQ. Unmatched junction bases numbered 6, after V lost 5 bases and J lost 4 bases. The CDR3 is 15 residues long. CDR3 sequence reads: CASRKGTSEYNEQFF. The CDR3 DNA reads as TGCGCCAGCAGGAAAGGGACTAGCGAATACAATGAGCAGTTCTTC.

CDR3 in amino acids: CSVKETNQPQHF. The CDR3 DNA reads TGCAGCGTGAAGGAGACCAATCAGCCCCAGCATTTT. The chain carries TRBV20-1 and TRBJ1-5; D gene ambiguous. Germline loops: CDR1 DFQATT, CDR2 SNEGSKA (reference sequence). The CDR3 is 12 amino acids.

In nucleotides, the CDR3 is TGTGCCAGCAGTTTTCATGGGGAAGCCACTGAAGCTTTCTTT. Translation: CASSFHGEATEAFF. The chain combines TRBV12-3 or TRBV12-4 with TRBJ1-1; no clear D gene. V was clipped by 3 bases and J by 4 bases, with 12 bases between them. CDR3 length equals 14 residues.

J is TRBJ2-7 and V is TRBV7-9; D ambiguous. The V end was cut by 4 bases, the J end by 3 bases, with 16 bases between. CDR1 SEHNR and CDR2 FQNEAQ come from the germline V gene (reference sequence). CDR3 length: 15 residues. Here the CDR3 DNA reads TGTGCCAGCAGCTCACCGACCGCCTGGGTCTACGAGCAGTACTTC. This sequence encodes CASSSPTAWVYEQYF.

The rearrangement links TRBV29-1 to TRBJ2-4; 9 nucleotides line up with TRBD1. The trim removed 6 bases at V and 8 bases at J, leaving 14 bases unmatched. CDR3 length: 15 amino acids. CDR1 and CDR2 (germline): SQVTM, ANQGSEA. The CDR3 loop is CSVGTTGGRVDIQYF. DNA of the CDR3: TGCAGCGTCGGGACCACAGGGGGCCGGGTAGACATTCAGTACTTC. Filled out from reference TRBV29-1 and TRBJ2-4, the complete variable domain reads SAVISQKPSRDICQRGTSLTIQCQVDSQVTMMFWYRQQPGQSLTLIATANQGSEATYESGFVIDKFPISRPNLTFSTLTVSNMSPEDSSIYLCSVGTTGGRVDIQYFGAGTRLSVL.

The gene calls are TRBV7-2 and TRBJ2-7; 7 positions match TRBD1. Germline V gene data show CDR1 as SGHTA and CDR2 as FQGNSA. The V segment lost 6 bases and the J segment 4 bases; nucleotides outside the gene matches: 6. CDR3 length: 13 residues. The CDR3 here is CASSLGTEYEQYF. CDR3 DNA sequence: TGTGCCAGCAGTCTCGGGACAGAGTACGAGCAGTACTTC.

V is TRBV7-9 and J is TRBJ1-1, with 8 bases aligning to TRBD1. CDR1 SEHNR and CDR2 FQNEAQ come from the germline V gene (reference sequence). Trimming took 0 bases from V and 4 from J; bases not matched to a gene: 7. The CDR3 is made up of 16 amino acids. CDR3 in amino acids: CASSLARAGGGTEAFF. The CDR3 DNA sequence: TGTGCCAGCAGCTTAGCGAGGGCAGGGGGCGGCACTGAAGCTTTCTTT. The full variable domain, its missing parts supplied by reference TRBV7-9 and TRBJ1-1, is DTGVSQNPRHKITKRGQNVTFRCDPISEHNRLYWYRQTLGQGPEFLTYFQNEAQLEKSRLLSDRFSAERPKGSFSTLEIQRTEQGDSAMYLCASSLARAGGGTEAFFGQGTRLTVV.

This clonotype was seen a handful of times. The rearrangement uses TRBV4-1 and TRBJ2-4; D gene ambiguous. The CDR3 runs 15 residues. CDR1 and CDR2 from the germline V gene are MGHRA and YSYEKL. With 1 base removed from V and 6 bases from J, the gap between germline ends came to 13 bases. DNA for the CDR3: TGCGCCAGCAGCCAAGTGGCCCCTGCTGCAAACATTCAGTACTTC. Translation gives CASSQVAPAANIQYF.

V gene TRBV4-2 combines with J gene TRBJ2-1, with 8 bases that match TRBD1. The CDR3 contains 16 residues. The V segment lost 4 bases and the J segment 9 bases; nucleotides outside the gene matches: 14. The germline gives CDR1 LGHNA, CDR2 YNFKEQ. CDR3 DNA: TGTGCCAGCAGCCTCGAGGGACAGGCCCTGGGAGGTGAGCAGTTCTTC. This codes for CASSLEGQALGGEQFF.

This clonotype showed up many times. This rearrangement joins TRBV7-2 to TRBJ2-7; a weak D match, TRBD1 (6 bases). There are 14 residues in the CDR3. CDR1 and CDR2 from the germline V gene are SGHTA and FQGNSA. Trimming removed 3 bases at V and 3 bases at J, with 12 bases between. The CDR3 DNA reads TGTGCCAGCAGCTTTGATCCGACAGGCTACGAGCAGTACTTC. Amino acid sequence: CASSFDPTGYEQYF.

There are many counts of this clonotype. This rearrangement joins TRBV24-1 to TRBJ1-2; 9 nucleotides agree with TRBD1. The germline CDR1 and CDR2 sequences are KGHDR and SFDVKD. The CDR3 covers 17 residues. J gave up 6 bases and V 4 bases, and 14 bases lay outside the gene matches. This CDR3 is CATSDSRDRATPDGYTF. The CDR3 nucleotides are TGTGCCACCAGTGACTCCCGGGACAGGGCTACGCCCGATGGCTACACCTTC.

This clonotype was seen only a few times. V is TRBV15 and J is TRBJ2-5, with 10 nucleotides matching TRBD1. J was trimmed by 1 base and V by 5 bases; bases with no gene match: 7. Germline CDR1 is LNHNV and CDR2 is YYDKDF (reference sequence). The CDR3 contains 16 residues. The CDR3 loop is CATSGGQGPLQETQYF. In DNA form, the CDR3 reads TGTGCCACCAGCGGGGGACAGGGGCCCCTCCAAGAGACCCAGTACTTC.

J is TRBJ2-7 and V is TRBV15; D uncertain. The CDR3 runs to 14 residues. Germline CDR1 LNHNV, CDR2 YYDKDF (reference sequence). Trimming took off 0 bases at V and 3 bases at J, with 9 bases between the two ends. The CDR3, as DNA: TGTGCCACCAGCAGAGATCAGCAGGACTACGAGCAGTACTTC. This codes for CATSRDQQDYEQYF.

V is TRBV4-1 and J is TRBJ2-7; perhaps TRBD1 as D (6 bases). The CDR3 has 17 amino acids. V shed 0 bases and J shed 2 bases, with 17 bases lying between them. The germline V gene encodes CDR1 MGHRA and CDR2 YSYEKL. The CDR3 loop reads CASSQDLLTDSAYEQYF. CDR3 nucleotide sequence: TGCGCCAGCAGCCAAGATCTTCTGACGGACAGTGCCTACGAGCAGTACTTC.

This clonotype was seen only a few times. The chain couples TRBV2 to TRBJ1-1; maybe TRBD1 (5 bases). V lost 8 bases, J lost 4 bases, and 20 bases lay in between. Looked up from germline, CDR1 is SNHLY and CDR2 is FYNNEI. The CDR3 totals 15 residues. The CDR3 nucleotides are TGTGCCAGCCACCCTCAGGAGGGTAGGGGCACTGAAGCTTTCTTT. It encodes CASHPQEGRGTEAFF. Looking up the rest from reference TRBV2 and TRBJ1-1 gives the full variable domain: EPEVTQTPSHQVTQMGQEVILRCVPISNHLYFYWYRQILGQKVEFLVSFYNNEISEKSEIFDDQFSVERPDGSNFTLKIRSTKLEDSAMYFCASHPQEGRGTEAFFGQGTRLTVV.